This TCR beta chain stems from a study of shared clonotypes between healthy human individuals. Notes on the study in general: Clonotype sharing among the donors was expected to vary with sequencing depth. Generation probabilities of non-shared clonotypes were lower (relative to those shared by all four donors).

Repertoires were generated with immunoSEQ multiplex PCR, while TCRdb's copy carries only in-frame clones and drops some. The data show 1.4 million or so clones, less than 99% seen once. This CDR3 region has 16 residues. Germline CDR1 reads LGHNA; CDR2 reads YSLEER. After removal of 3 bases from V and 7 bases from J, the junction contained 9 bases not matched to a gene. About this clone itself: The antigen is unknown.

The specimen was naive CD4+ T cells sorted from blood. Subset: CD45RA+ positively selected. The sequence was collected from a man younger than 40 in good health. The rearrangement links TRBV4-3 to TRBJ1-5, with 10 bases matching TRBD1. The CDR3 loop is CASSQAETGGEQPQHF. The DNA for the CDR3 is TGCGCCAGCAGCCAGGCTGAGACAGGGGGCGAACAGCCCCAGCATTTT.